This entry concerns a single TCR beta chain. Its antigen remains unknown. Germline loops: CDR1 MNHEY, CDR2 SVGAGI. Unmatched junction bases numbered 7, after V lost 8 bases and J lost 7 bases. The CDR3 is 13 residues long. Antigen-specific CD4+ T cells were expanded (with viral peptide pools) by the ViraFEST assay ahead of sequencing. It was after 10 days of culture that CD4+ T cells were isolated. Participants each got two BNT162b2 or mRNA-1273 vaccine doses. Vaccine recipients had no previous SARS-CoV-2 infection; their nucleocapsid antibodies were negative. Sequencing used immunoSEQ multiplex PCR; TCRdb keeps in-frame clones, though not all of them. In the table there are fewer than 30,000 clones, roughly 80% of which are singletons. This sample stems from a study of vaccination effects on CD4 cells after COVID-19. Study summary: The second dose preceded post-vaccine samples by a median of 72 days.

Study-level points and caveats: Missing from the study were early post-infection timepoints, and its convalescent patients were few. Researchers report that only 1 of 255 vaccine-induced clones in healthy vaccinees cross-reacted with common cold coronaviruses.

J is TRBJ1-2 and V is TRBV6-5, with 10 bases lining up with TRBD1. This clonotype originated in a human donor who received a COVID-19 vaccine. Some clones in this sample may be carry-over from other donors' samples. The sequencing used CD4+ T cells from PBMCs cultured with HCoV-NL63 spike peptides, collected after COVID-19 vaccination. This CDR3 is CASRAGQGSGYTF. CDR3 in DNA: TGTGCCAGCCGGGCGGGACAGGGGTCTGGCTACACCTTC.